This entry concerns a single T cell receptor (beta chain). At a deep level, the assay was run. Clones were sequenced by immunoSEQ multiplex PCR, and TCRdb holds only the in-frame ones, with some missing. The sample has about 1.1 million clones, roughly 80% seen once; the top ten hold roughly 0.9%. This entry belongs to a study of shared clonotypes between healthy human individuals. CDR1 SEHNR and CDR2 FQNEAQ come from the germline V gene (reference sequence). V lost 5 bases and J 6 bases, leaving 20 bases between the germline ends. The CDR3 sequence is 16 residues long. Each sample came from a Caucasian adult donor living in Nashville, Tennessee.

This receptor was obtained from a man aged 18 to 29 in good health. Some clones in this sample may be carry-over from other donors' samples. The chain joins TRBV7-9 to TRBJ2-1; a possible D gene is TRBD2 (6 bases). The specimen was memory CD4+ T cells from PBMCs. The sample's subset: CD45RA-negative fraction. CDR3 DNA: TGTGCCAGCAGCCCCCCCTCTAGCGCCCAACGCAATGAGCAGTTCTTC. It encodes CASSPPSSAQRNEQFF.